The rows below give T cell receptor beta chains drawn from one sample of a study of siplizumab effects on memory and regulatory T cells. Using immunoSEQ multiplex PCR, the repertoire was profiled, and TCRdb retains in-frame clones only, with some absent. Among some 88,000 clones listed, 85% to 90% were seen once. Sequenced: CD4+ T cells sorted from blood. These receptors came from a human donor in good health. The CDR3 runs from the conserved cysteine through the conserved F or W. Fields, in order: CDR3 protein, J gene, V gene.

CASSGAVSEQYF | TRBJ2-7 | TRBV11-2
CASSPPLRLAKNIQYF | TRBJ2-4 | TRBV28
CSVWDGSSYEQYF | TRBJ2-7 | TRBV29-1
CASSRQGLPQYF | TRBJ2-3 | TRBV18
CASSLAGTVYEQYF | TRBJ2-7 | TRBV5-4
CASSPGTSGSSYEQYF | TRBJ2-7 | TRBV21-1
CASSYQGYEQYF | TRBJ2-7 | TRBV6-6
CASSSKGQRGGNTIYF | TRBJ1-3 | TRBV12-1
CASSFLFGNAEAFF | TRBJ1-1 | TRBV6-1
CASSFYRAMNTEAFF | TRBJ1-1 | TRBV5-6
CASSLGRVHEQFF | TRBJ2-1 | TRBV7-9
CASSQGATNVLTF | TRBJ2-6 | TRBV19
CASSLVWGETQYF | TRBJ2-5 | TRBV11-1
CASSLSGFRGTQYF | TRBJ2-3 | TRBV5-4
CASSPRLAKSYEQYF | TRBJ2-7 | TRBV7-9
CAWSVRGGRALDEQFF | TRBJ2-1 | TRBV30
CATSRDNRGTGELFF | TRBJ2-2 | TRBV15
CAWSLGQGAEETQYF | TRBJ2-5 | TRBV30
CASVGVGYGYTF | TRBJ1-2 | TRBV6-6
CASSQVGVSTNEKLFF | TRBJ1-4 | TRBV5-1
CAWSQGLGNEQFF | TRBJ2-1 | TRBV30
CASDVSRARGGDQPQHF | TRBJ1-5 | TRBV21-1
CASSLDRSNQPQHF | TRBJ1-5 | TRBV7-8
CSASSNTEAFF | TRBJ1-1 | TRBV20-1
CASESPTFNYGYTF | TRBJ1-2 | TRBV10-3
CASSYGLASPPGELFF | TRBJ2-2 | TRBV6-6
CASSSLDRRKLFF | TRBJ1-4 | TRBV28
CASSLMRGGPTDTQYF | TRBJ2-3 | TRBV5-1
CASSLAGTSGREQYF | TRBJ2-7 | TRBV4-2
CASSGKEGLTNTGELFF | TRBJ2-2 | TRBV18